The 5 T cell receptor beta chains below all came from one sample that was sequenced in a study of blood T cell repertoires in COVID-19. Clones were read by immunoSEQ multiplex PCR, and TCRdb kept only the in-frame ones, dropping some. The repertoire has about 77,000 clones, 90% of them found once; the top ten carry about 16%. Specimen: peripheral blood. These receptors all stem from a woman of 80 years or more with active or convalescent COVID-19.

The chain links TRBV7-2 to TRBJ1-5, with 7 bases matching TRBD1. Germline lookup yields CDR1 SGHTA and CDR2 FQGNSA. The V segment lost 5 bases and the J segment 2 bases; nucleotides outside the gene matches: 9. This CDR3 contains 16 residues. CDR3 amino acids: CASSKSTGVRNQPQHF. The CDR3 DNA is TGTGCCAGCAGCAAATCCACAGGGGTTCGCAATCAGCCCCAGCATTTT.

The chain combines TRBV10-3 with TRBJ2-7; TRBD1 matches at 12 bases. Germline lookup yields CDR1 ENHRY and CDR2 SYGVKD. The CDR3 is 16 amino acids. Unmatched junction bases numbered 7, after V lost 4 bases and J lost 3 bases. The CDR3 is CAISVGQGAKIYEQYF. Written as DNA, the CDR3 is TGTGCCATCAGTGTGGGACAGGGGGCGAAAATCTACGAGCAGTACTTC.

This clone was counted only a few times. The same CDR3 also results from other DNA sequences found in this sample. This chain links TRBV18 with TRBJ1-5; a possible D gene is TRBD1 (6 bases). The CDR3 totals 14 residues. In germline, CDR1 is KGHSH, CDR2 LQKENI. Trimming took 4 bases from V and 4 from J, leaving 11 bases between them. The CDR3 is CASSRGQGNQPQHF. The CDR3 region has the DNA TGTGCCAGCTCACGGGGACAAGGAAATCAGCCCCAGCATTTT.

This rearrangement joins TRBV28 to TRBJ2-1; 10 bases fit TRBD2. This CDR3 has 17 amino acids. CDR1 is MDHEN and CDR2 is SYDVKM in the germline V gene. V trimming: 3 bases; J trimming: 4 bases; junction bases outside the gene matches: 9. As DNA, the CDR3 is TGTGCCAGCAGTTTTATAATCGCTAGCGGGGGATACAATGAGCAGTTCTTC. Translated, it gives CASSFIIASGGYNEQFF.

The chain is built from TRBV30 and TRBJ2-7, with D possibly being TRBD1 (6 bases). This CDR3 is 14 amino acids long. Trimming removed 2 bases from V and 3 bases from J, with 14 bases in between. In germline, CDR1 is GTSNPN, CDR2 SVGIG (reference sequence). CDR3 residues: CAWSLTGVVYEQYF. CDR3 DNA sequence: TGTGCCTGGAGTTTGACAGGTGTTGTCTACGAGCAGTACTTC. Full variable domain (outside the CDR3, taken from reference TRBV30 and TRBJ2-7): SQTIHQWPATLVQPVGSPLSLECTVEGTSNPNLYWYRQAAGRGLQLLFYSVGIGQISSEVPQNLSASRPQDRQFILSSKKLLLSDSGFYLCAWSLTGVVYEQYFGPGTRLTVT.